This T cell receptor (beta chain) originates from a study of blood T cells in healthy people across ages. Details on this clonotype: Its antigen is still unknown.

Whole-study results and caveats: Older age coincided with a roughly linear decline in TCR beta diversity per million T cells.

The CDR3 is 13 residues long. The V and J ends lost 1 base and 10 bases respectively, with 11 bases between them. Germline V lookup: CDR1 MNHNS, CDR2 SASEGT. The second PCR ran about 6 to 12 cycles with a sample-barcoded 5' primer and J-beta primers. Each CDR3 protein gets one entry after TCRdb re-called the 5' RACE reads with MiXCR. In the table there are more than 650,000 distinct CDR3 sequences, 53% of which are singletons. The receptor was derived from a man older than 75 in good health. V and J are TRBV6-1 and TRBJ2-1; maybe TRBD1 (6 bases). The sequencing sample was made of blood. The CDR3 DNA follows: TGTGCCAGCAGTGAAGAGTTCCAGGGGGAGCAGTTCTTC. It codes for CASSEEFQGEQFF.